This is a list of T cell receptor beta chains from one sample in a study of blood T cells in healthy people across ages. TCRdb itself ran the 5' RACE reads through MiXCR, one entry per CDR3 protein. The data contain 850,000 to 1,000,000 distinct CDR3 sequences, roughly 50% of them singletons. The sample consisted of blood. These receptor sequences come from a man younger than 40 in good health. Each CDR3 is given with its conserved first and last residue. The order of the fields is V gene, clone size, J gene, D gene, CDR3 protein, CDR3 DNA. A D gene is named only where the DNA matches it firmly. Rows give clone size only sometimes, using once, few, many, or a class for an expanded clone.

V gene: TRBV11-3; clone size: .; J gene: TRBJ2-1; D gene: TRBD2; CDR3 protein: CASNTGRGGTYNEQFF; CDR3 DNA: TGTGCCAGCAACACCGGCCGGGGGGGCACCTACAATGAGCAGTTCTTC
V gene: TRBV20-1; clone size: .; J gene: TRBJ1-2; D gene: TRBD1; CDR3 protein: CRAMDRAGGYTF; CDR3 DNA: TGCAGGGCGATGGACAGGGCGGGTGGCTACACCTTC
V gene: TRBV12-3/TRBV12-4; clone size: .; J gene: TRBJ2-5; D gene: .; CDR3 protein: CASRVTGSRETQYF; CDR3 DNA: TGTGCCAGCAGGGTCACAGGGAGTAGGGAGACCCAGTACTTC
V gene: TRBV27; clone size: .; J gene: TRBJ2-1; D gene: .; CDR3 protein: CASSSSGTYNEQFF; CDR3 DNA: TGTGCCAGCAGTTCCTCCGGGACCTACAATGAGCAGTTCTTC
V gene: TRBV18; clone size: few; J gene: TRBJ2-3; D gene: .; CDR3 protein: CASSPLRLPSTDTQYF; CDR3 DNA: TGTGCCAGCTCACCCTTACGACTACCTAGCACAGATACGCAGTATTTT
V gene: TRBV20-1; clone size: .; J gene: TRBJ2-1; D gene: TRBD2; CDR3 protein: CSARSAGLAGLNEQFF; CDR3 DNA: TGCAGTGCTAGGAGTGCCGGACTAGCGGGCCTTAATGAGCAGTTCTTC
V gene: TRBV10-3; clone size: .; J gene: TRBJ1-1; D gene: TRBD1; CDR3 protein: CAISAEGTAMSEAFF; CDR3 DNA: TGTGCCATCAGTGCGGAAGGGACAGCGATGTCTGAAGCTTTCTTT
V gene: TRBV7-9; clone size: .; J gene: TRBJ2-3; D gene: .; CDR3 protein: CASSLPITESTDTQYF; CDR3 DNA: TGTGCCAGCAGCTTACCCATAACGGAGAGCACAGATACGCAGTATTTT
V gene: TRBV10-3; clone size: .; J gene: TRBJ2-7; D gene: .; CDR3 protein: CAIRLDIGRYEQYF; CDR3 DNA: TGTGCCATCAGACTGGACATTGGGCGGTACGAGCAGTACTTC
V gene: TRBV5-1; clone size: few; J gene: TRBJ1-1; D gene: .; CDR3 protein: CASSSGMMNTEAFF; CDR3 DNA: TGCGCCAGCAGCTCAGGGATGATGAACACTGAAGCTTTCTTT
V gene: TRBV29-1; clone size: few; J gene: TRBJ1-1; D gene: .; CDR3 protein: CSVVVLNTEAFF; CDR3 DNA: TGCAGCGTTGTAGTCCTGAACACTGAAGCTTTCTTT
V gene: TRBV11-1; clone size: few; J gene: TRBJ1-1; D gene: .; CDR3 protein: CASSLEGSTEAFF; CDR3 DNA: TGTGCCAGCAGCTTAGAAGGGTCCACTGAAGCTTTCTTT
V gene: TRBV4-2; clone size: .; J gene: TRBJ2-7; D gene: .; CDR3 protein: CASSQGSRGGRYEQYF; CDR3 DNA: TGTGCCAGCAGCCAAGGAAGCAGGGGCGGACGGTACGAGCAGTACTTC
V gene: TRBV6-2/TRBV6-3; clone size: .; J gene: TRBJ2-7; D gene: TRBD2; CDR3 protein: CASSLRGAPSYEQYF; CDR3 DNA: TGTGCCAGCAGTCTGCGGGGGGCCCCCTCCTACGAGCAGTACTTC
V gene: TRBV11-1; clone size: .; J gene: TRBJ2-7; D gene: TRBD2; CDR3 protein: CASSLRISGVAYEQYF; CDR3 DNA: TGTGCCAGCAGCTTACGGATTAGCGGGGTCGCCTACGAGCAGTACTTC
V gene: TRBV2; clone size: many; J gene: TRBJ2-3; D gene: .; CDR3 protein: CASSEGLGRVDTQYF; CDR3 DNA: TGTGCCAGCAGTGAGGGGCTAGGACGGGTAGATACGCAGTATTTT
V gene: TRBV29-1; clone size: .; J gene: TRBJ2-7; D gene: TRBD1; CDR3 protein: CSVGNPGQQYEQYF; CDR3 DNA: TGCAGCGTTGGAAATCCGGGACAGCAATACGAGCAGTACTTC
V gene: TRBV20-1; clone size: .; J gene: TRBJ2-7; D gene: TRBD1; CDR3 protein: CSARPNRGNAYEQYF; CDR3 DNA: TGCAGTGCTAGGCCTAACAGGGGAAACGCCTACGAGCAGTACTTC
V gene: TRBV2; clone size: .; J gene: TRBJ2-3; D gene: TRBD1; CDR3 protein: CASSRPGQLSTDTQYF; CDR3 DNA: TGTGCCAGCAGTCGACCGGGACAGTTGAGCACAGATACGCAGTATTTT
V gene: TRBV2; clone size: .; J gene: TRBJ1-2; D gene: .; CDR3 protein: CASNSGILNGYTF; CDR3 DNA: TGTGCCAGCAATTCAGGGATTCTTAATGGCTACACCTTC
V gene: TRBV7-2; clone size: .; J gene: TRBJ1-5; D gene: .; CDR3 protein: CASSGTLNQPQHF; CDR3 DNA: TGTGCCAGCAGCGGAACGTTGAACCAGCCCCAGCATTTT
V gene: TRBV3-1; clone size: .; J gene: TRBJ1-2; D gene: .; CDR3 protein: CASSAMGLTSTYGYTF; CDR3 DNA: TGTGCCAGCAGCGCGATGGGACTGACTAGTACCTATGGCTACACCTTC
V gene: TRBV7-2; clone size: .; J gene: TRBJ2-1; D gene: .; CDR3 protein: CASSTTPYEQFF; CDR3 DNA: TGTGCCAGCAGCACGACCCCTTATGAGCAGTTCTTC
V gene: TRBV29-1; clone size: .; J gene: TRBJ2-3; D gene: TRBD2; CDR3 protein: CSVELLELAGFTDTQYF; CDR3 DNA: TGCAGCGTTGAACTCCTGGAACTAGCGGGGTTCACAGATACGCAGTATTTT
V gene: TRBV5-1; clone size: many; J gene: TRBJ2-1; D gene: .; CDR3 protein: CASSLASGALNEQFF; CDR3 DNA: TGCGCCAGCAGCTTGGCCTCGGGGGCGCTCAATGAGCAGTTCTTC
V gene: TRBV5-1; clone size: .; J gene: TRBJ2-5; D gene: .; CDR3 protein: CASSTGGTQGETQYF; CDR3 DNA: TGCGCCAGCAGCACAGGCGGTACGCAGGGTGAGACCCAGTACTTC
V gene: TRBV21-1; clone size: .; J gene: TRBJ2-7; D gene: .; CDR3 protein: CASSKSCGTGSSYEQYF; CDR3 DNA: TGTGCCAGCAGCAAAAGCTGCGGAACTGGGAGCTCCTACGAGCAGTACTTC
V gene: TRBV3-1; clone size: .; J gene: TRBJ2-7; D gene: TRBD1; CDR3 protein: CASSQVPDRPYEQYF; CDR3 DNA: TGTGCCAGCAGCCAAGTCCCGGACAGGCCCTACGAGCAGTACTTC
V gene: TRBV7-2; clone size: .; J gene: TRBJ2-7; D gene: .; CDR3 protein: CASSLMGFITYEQYF; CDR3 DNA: TGTGCCAGCAGCCTAATGGGGTTTATTACCTACGAGCAGTACTTC
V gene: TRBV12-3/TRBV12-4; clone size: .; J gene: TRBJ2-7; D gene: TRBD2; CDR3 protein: CASSPGSGVYNEQYF; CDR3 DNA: TGTGCCAGCAGCCCCGGCAGCGGGGTATACAATGAGCAGTACTTC
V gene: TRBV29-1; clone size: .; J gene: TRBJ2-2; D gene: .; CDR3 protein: CSVDAGYTGELFF; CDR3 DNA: TGCAGCGTTGACGCAGGATACACCGGGGAGCTGTTTTTT
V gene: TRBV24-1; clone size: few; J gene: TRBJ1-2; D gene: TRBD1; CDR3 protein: CATSGSTGGNNYGYTF; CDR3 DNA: TGTGCCACCAGTGGTTCAACAGGGGGCAACAACTATGGCTACACCTTC
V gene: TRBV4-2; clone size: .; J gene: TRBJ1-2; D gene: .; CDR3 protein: CASSQLEQRGYTF; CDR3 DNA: TGTGCCAGCAGCCAGTTGGAACAGCGTGGCTACACCTTC
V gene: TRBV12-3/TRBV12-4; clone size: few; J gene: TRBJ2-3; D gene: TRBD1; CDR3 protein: CASSFRTGSDTQYF; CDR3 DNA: TGTGCCAGCAGTTTTCGGACAGGGTCAGATACGCAGTATTTT
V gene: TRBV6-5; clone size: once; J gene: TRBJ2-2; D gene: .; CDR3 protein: CASRPAGGELFF; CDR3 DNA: TGTGCCAGCAGGCCCGCGGGCGGGGAGCTGTTTTTT
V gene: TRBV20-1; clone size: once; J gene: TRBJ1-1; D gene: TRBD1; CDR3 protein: CSASGDHTGTVEAFF; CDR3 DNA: TGCAGTGCTAGTGGCGACCATACCGGGACAGTTGAAGCTTTCTTT
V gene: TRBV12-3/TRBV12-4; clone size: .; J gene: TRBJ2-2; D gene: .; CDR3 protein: CASSFSTGRNTGDLFF; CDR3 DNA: TGTGCCAGCAGTTTTTCTACAGGGAGGAACACCGGGGACCTGTTTTTT
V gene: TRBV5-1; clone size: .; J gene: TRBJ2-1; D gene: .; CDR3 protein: CASSLDFSYNEQFF; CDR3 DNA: TGCGCCAGCAGCTTGGATTTCTCCTACAATGAGCAGTTCTTC
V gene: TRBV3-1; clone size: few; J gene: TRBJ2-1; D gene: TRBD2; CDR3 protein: CASSQVTGGTRDNEQFF; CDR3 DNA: TGTGCCAGCAGCCAAGTAACGGGGGGAACTAGGGACAATGAGCAGTTCTTC
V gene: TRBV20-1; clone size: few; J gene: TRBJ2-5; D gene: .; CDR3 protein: CSARDAGIAQYF; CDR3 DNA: TGCAGTGCTAGAGATGCGGGGATCGCGCAGTACTTC